The present T cell receptor beta chain was sequenced within a study of identical twins. CDR3 length equals 15 residues. Unmatched junction bases numbered 7, after V lost 7 bases and J lost 4 bases. Germline lookup yields CDR1 MNHEY and CDR2 SVGAGI. TCRdb analysed the 5' RACE reads with MiXCR anew, one entry per CDR3 protein. The sample comprises around 690,000 distinct CDR3 sequences, around 20% of which are singletons, and 4.3% rests with the top ten. These sequences were also reported in another study, on T cells expressing NK-cell markers. In that study: Repertoires of TCR beta were obtained from T cells sorted as CD3+CD56+NKG2C+, CD3+CD56+NKG2C- and CD3+CD56-NKG2C+.

The sequencing input was PBMCs. The genes are TRBV6-5 and TRBJ2-3; 11 bases map to TRBD2. This sequence originates from a woman aged 18-29 years in good health. The CDR3 reads CASNLLAGAPDTQYF. The CDR3, as DNA: TGTGCCAGCAACTTACTAGCGGGGGCCCCAGATACGCAGTATTTT.